The present entry profiles one TCR beta chain with its context. Its antigen specificity is not known. No base quality information exists; no much larger clone differs at one position. CDR1 and CDR2 (MDHEN, SYDVKM) derive from the germline V gene. Including the terminal cysteine and phenylalanine, the CDR3 comprises 12 residues. Only the CDR3 part of the read is kept: 36 bases, read in frame from the first base. At the junction V is shortened by 1 base and J by 10 bases, with 8 bases in between. TCR CDR3 regions were amplified from genomic DNA by multiplex PCR using the deep immunoSEQ assay. Genomic DNA extracted from each cell subset was distributed evenly over all wells of several immunoSEQ 96-well plates, and each plate served as one replicate. For sorted subsets, each replicate PCR was loaded with 150 to 250 ng genomic DNA, equivalent to 25,000 to 35,000 T cell genomes. Purified libraries were measured with a Qubit 3.0 fluorometer, size-checked on a Bioanalyzer 2100, and measured again with the KAPA Library Quantification kit. Every immunoSEQ 96-well plate was sequenced on a dedicated single-read 150-cycle Illumina NextSeq 550 flow cell. In the original analysis: The immunoSEQ output contained only junctional sequences without quality scores, so filtering could not match that applied to full-length reads. To assign V/J genes and CDR3, sequences were annotated against IMGT germline references using PyIR, a Python wrapper for IgBLAST v1.9. Reads with weak V/J assignments (E-value above 1e-6), missing CDR3, stop codons, out-of-frame junctions, or ambiguous translated residues were removed. V3J clonotypes were defined as sequences sharing the same inferred V gene, J gene, and CDR3 amino acid sequence. The percentage overlap between two repertoires was calculated by dividing the number of shared unique clonotypes by the size of the smaller repertoire. Repertoire richness was assessed with RTK rarefaction, the Chao1 estimator, and Recon v2.1 estimates of unobserved clonotypes. Generation probabilities were computed with OLGA for all TCRbeta clonotypes obtained by the gDNA method from a few donors. TCRdb provides this immuneACCESS table in a form limited to in-frame rearrangements. Some clones are lacking; in checked studies, under half of them reflect an unresolved V gene, and why the rest are absent is not known. V, J and clone size are those of that table, while D and trimming were read from the DNA. Within this sample are approximately 720,000 clones, with around 72% of them counted one time only. The ten largest clones represent 1.5% to 2% of the sample.

These data originate in a study of shared clonotypes between healthy human individuals (dated by TCRdb to the early 2020s). Some background on the complete study: A few men and two women, aged 18 to 49 years, made up the cohort. Per donor, three plates each were used for CD4 naive and CD4 memory, two for CD8 naive, and one for CD8 memory. Leukapheresis yielded between about 0.9 and 10 billion PBMCs per donor. Different laboratories and diverse techniques were used to prepare libraries and sequence TCR repertoires, to increase sequencing depth and limit assay-specific biases. Blood TCR repertoires of a handful of healthy adults were deeply sequenced to estimate repertoire size and the extent of clonotype sharing between individuals.

Healthy HIV-negative adults with no recently reported acute infections or vaccinations were included as donors. Only Caucasian adults living in Nashville, Tennessee, USA were represented among the donors. Magnetic negative selection was used to enrich CD4+ T cells, after which naive cells were positively selected on CD45RA and the negative fraction became the memory subset. Blood was collected by leukapheresis, and PBMCs were isolated by Ficoll-Histopaque density gradient centrifugation and then cryopreserved in liquid nitrogen vapor phase. Purity and quantity of every magnetically sorted T cell population were checked by analytical flow cytometry. Each sorted fraction had its genomic DNA isolated and then quantified by UV absorbance on a Nanodrop 2000c. The paper as a whole reports these results and caveats: Sharing across several donors was observed for 4.5% to 6.5% of naive CD4, 3.5% of naive CD8, about 2.3% of memory CD4, and about 0.38% of memory CD8 clonotypes. Naive subsets generally had larger estimated clonotype richness than memory subsets. Sampling was limited to blood, and TCR repertoires in tissue likely differ from TCR repertoires in blood. Even with the large sequencing depth, rarefaction of the sorted-subset datasets indicated that sequencing was incomplete. The genetic and exposure-history diversity represented was limited by the small number of donors. Clonotypes shared by all four sorted-subset donors showed higher generation probabilities than non-shared clonotypes. Pairwise subsampling led to the expectation that sequencing depth would affect the degree of clonotype sharing among donors.

The source of this sequence is a woman younger than 45 in good health. Sequencing was performed on memory CD4+ T cells sorted from blood. Read against the paper, the sample's cell subset or site label means: CD45RA-negative fraction. The V gene is TRBV28 and the J gene is TRBJ2-1; a tentative D call is TRBD2 (6 bases match). The bases are TGTGCCAGCAGTTTATCGGGGAGGGAGCAGTTCTTC. Translated, this is CASSLSGREQFF.